Presented here are 30 T cell receptor beta chains from one specimen sequenced in a study of T cell repertoires in cytomegalovirus infection. TCRdb itself ran the reads through MiXCR, one entry per CDR3 protein. This table has 160,000 or so distinct CDR3 sequences, 17% appearing once. Sequenced input: CD8+ T cells from PBMCs. All receptors come from a human donor in good health (CMV status not recorded). Some clones in this sample may be carry-over from other donors' samples.

To note about this clonotype: A read error may account for a junction end that differs from germline. The chain uses TRBV29-1 and TRBJ2-7, with 9 bases matching TRBD2. Germline V gene data show CDR1 as SQVTM and CDR2 as ANQGSEA. CDR3 length: 13 amino acids. CDR3 sequence: CSVEVSGSGEQYF. In DNA, the CDR3 is TGCAGCGTGGAAGTTAGCGGGAGTGGTGAGCAGTACTTC.

The chain uses TRBV6-2 or TRBV6-3 and TRBJ2-1; D is unclear. This CDR3 spans 15 amino acids. The V gene lost 2 bases and the J gene lost 8 bases, with 16 bases spanning the gap. Germline V gene data show CDR1 as MNHEY and CDR2 as SVGEGT. In DNA form, the CDR3 reads TGTGCCAGCAGTTACGGTGGCAGCTTGGGCGATGAGCAGTTCTTC. Its translation: CASSYGGSLGDEQFF.

The chain carries TRBV20-1 and TRBJ2-2; perhaps TRBD1 as D (5 bases). The CDR3 has 11 residues. Germline V gives CDR1 DFQATT, CDR2 SNEGSKA (reference sequence). V gave up 4 bases and J gave up 6 bases, with 6 bases separating them. CDR3 residues: CSATGSGELFF. The DNA for the CDR3 is TGCAGTGCTACAGGGTCCGGGGAGCTGTTTTTT.

This rearrangement joins TRBV28 to TRBJ2-7; TRBD2 aligns across 7 bases. V lost 2 bases to trimming and J lost 2 bases; unmatched junction nucleotides: 9. The CDR3 sequence is 16 residues long. Germline V CDR1 and CDR2: MDHEN, SYDVKM. CDR3: CASSLGGEYMAYEQYF. The CDR3 DNA sequence: TGTGCCAGCAGTTTAGGGGGGGAGTATATGGCCTACGAGCAGTACTTC.

A few counts support this clonotype. The chain couples TRBV28 to TRBJ2-7; D may correspond to TRBD1 or TRBD2 (6 bases each). Trimming took off 3 bases at V and 6 bases at J, with 18 bases between the two ends. Germline lookup yields CDR1 MDHEN and CDR2 SYDVKM. The CDR3 contains 15 residues. The CDR3 coding sequence is TGTGCCAGCAGTTTGTTTGGCACGGGGGCATCCGAGCAGTACTTC. As protein: CASSLFGTGASEQYF.

Many counts were recorded for this clonotype. The chain carries TRBV7-6 and TRBJ2-7, with D possibly matching TRBD2 (5 bases). Deletions cut 3 bases from V and 5 bases from J, with 11 bases between. There are 13 residues in the CDR3. From germline, CDR1 is SGHVS and CDR2 FNYEAQ. Written as DNA, the CDR3 is TGTGCCAGCAGCTTTGCCCCGGGGAACGAGCAGTACTTC. Protein product: CASSFAPGNEQYF.

This clonotype has only a few counts. The CDR3 here is CSGRLAGGSNEQFF. CDR3 DNA: TGCAGCGGACGACTAGCGGGAGGGTCCAATGAGCAGTTCTTC. The chain uses TRBV29-1 and TRBJ2-1, with 14 positions matching TRBD2. Germline V gene sequence: CDR1 SQVTM, CDR2 ANQGSEA. The V segment lost 7 bases and the J segment 6 bases; nucleotides outside the gene matches: 5. The CDR3 covers 14 residues.

V gene TRBV7-9 combines with J gene TRBJ2-2; D gene uncertain. Deletions cut 10 bases from V and 5 bases from J, with 11 bases between. Germline-derived CDR1 and CDR2 are SEHNR and FQNEAQ (reference sequence). This CDR3 comprises 12 residues. CDR3 sequence (DNA): TGTGCCATGGAAAGGTCGACCGGGGAGCTGTTTTTT. Translating it yields CAMERSTGELFF.

This clonotype was seen more than once but under ten times. The chain links TRBV24-1 to TRBJ2-3; D perhaps matches TRBD2 (6 bases). The CDR3 sequence is 17 residues long. CDR1 is KGHDR and CDR2 is SFDVKD in the germline V gene. The V end lost 4 bases, the J end lost 4 bases, and 20 bases lay between the germline ends. In DNA, the CDR3 is TGTGCCACCAGTGACTCCGCCGGGACTCACGGCCCAGATACGCAGTATTTT. Residues: CATSDSAGTHGPDTQYF.

This clonotype was observed a few times. The rearrangement joins TRBV27 to TRBJ1-1; 8 bases match TRBD1. Per germline, CDR1 MNHEY and CDR2 SMNVEV (reference sequence). V gave up 4 bases and J gave up 0 bases; unmatched junction bases: 4. This CDR3 has 15 amino acids. The CDR3 is CASSYQGAMNTEAFF. The CDR3 nucleotides are TGTGCCAGCAGTTATCAGGGGGCAATGAACACTGAAGCTTTCTTT.

The sample holds a few counts of this clonotype. V and J are TRBV12-3 or TRBV12-4 and TRBJ1-5; 7 nucleotides match TRBD1. V dropped 3 bases and J dropped 5; count of bases not matched to a gene: 7. The CDR3 contains 15 residues. CDR3 region: CASSFRTGADQPQHF. In nucleotides, the CDR3 is TGTGCCAGCAGTTTCAGGACAGGTGCCGATCAGCCCCAGCATTTT.

In its sample, this clonotype is medium-sized. The chain joins TRBV7-9 to TRBJ1-2; tentative D call: TRBD1 (5 bases). The CDR3 has 14 residues. CDR1 and CDR2 from the germline V gene are SEHNR and FQNEAQ (reference sequence). The ends were cut back, 5 bases at V and 8 bases at J, with 18 bases in the middle. The CDR3 region is CASSPTERKFGYTF. The CDR3, as DNA: TGTGCCAGCAGCCCGACAGAGAGAAAGTTCGGCTACACCTTC.

This clonotype came up many times. The CDR3: CASSLSWNEQFF. CDR3 nucleotides: TGTGCCAGCAGCCTTTCTTGGAATGAGCAGTTCTTC. The chain couples TRBV7-9 to TRBJ2-1; D is uncertain. The CDR3 is made up of 12 amino acids. The ends were cut back, 5 bases at V and 7 bases at J, with 9 bases in the middle. The germline V gene encodes CDR1 SEHNR and CDR2 FQNEAQ (reference sequence). Full variable domain (missing parts from reference TRBV7-9 and TRBJ2-1): DTGVSQNPRHKITKRGQNVTFRCDPISEHNRLYWYRQTLGQGPEFLTYFQNEAQLEKSRLLSDRFSAERPKGSFSTLEIQRTEQGDSAMYLCASSLSWNEQFFGPGTRLTVL.

The chain uses TRBV19 and TRBJ2-1, with TRBD2 matching 13 bases. The V segment lost 4 bases and the J segment 8 bases; nucleotides outside the gene matches: 8. Germline V gene sequence: CDR1 LNHDA, CDR2 SQIVND (reference sequence). The CDR3 covers 16 residues. This CDR3 reads CASSTRTSGSGDEQFF. The CDR3 DNA follows: TGTGCCAGTAGTACACGGACTAGCGGGAGCGGGGATGAGCAGTTCTTC.

This chain connects TRBV5-1 to TRBJ1-1; D is ambiguous. The CDR3 extends over 15 amino acids. Trimming shortened V by 1 base and J by 2 bases, and 12 bases separated the two germline ends. Germline lookup yields CDR1 SGHRS and CDR2 YFSETQ. The CDR3 sequence is CASSLTSTSNTEAFF. For the CDR3, the DNA is TGCGCCAGCAGCTTGACGTCCACCTCTAACACTGAAGCTTTCTTT.

This chain uses TRBV5-5 with TRBJ2-3; D assignment may be TRBD1 or TRBD2 (6 bases each). The CDR3 is 14 residues long. V gave up 4 bases and J gave up 4 bases, with 13 bases separating them. CDR1 SGHKS and CDR2 YYEKEE come from the germline V gene (reference sequence). The CDR3 loop reads CASSLQGGSDTQYF. Written as DNA, the CDR3 is TGTGCCAGCAGCCTCCAAGGGGGGTCAGATACGCAGTATTTT.

The genes are TRBV28 and TRBJ1-2; TRBD1 matches 9 bases. J lost 7 bases, V lost 5 bases, and 8 bases had no gene match. This CDR3 region has 14 residues. Germline V gives CDR1 MDHEN, CDR2 SYDVKM. CDR3 amino acids: CASSGDRVHTGYTF. The CDR3 region has the DNA TGTGCCAGCAGTGGGGACAGGGTTCATACTGGCTACACCTTC.

This clonotype was counted only a few times. This chain connects TRBV12-3 or TRBV12-4 to TRBJ2-1; 7 bases align to TRBD2. V lost 5 bases to trimming and J lost 3 bases; unmatched junction nucleotides: 4. The CDR3 contains 14 residues. The CDR3 coding sequence is TGTGCCAGCAGTCCCGGGGGGTTCTACAATGAGCAGTTCTTC. Amino acid sequence: CASSPGGFYNEQFF.

V and J are TRBV28 and TRBJ1-3; perhaps TRBD1 as D (5 bases). Germline assignment: CDR1 MDHEN and CDR2 SYDVKM. The CDR3 covers 17 residues. V lost 3 bases and J lost 1, with 16 bases in between. CDR3 nucleotide sequence: TGTGCCAGCAGTTTTGCCCTGACAGTTTCTTCTGGAAACACCATATATTTT. Residues: CASSFALTVSSGNTIYF.

This clonotype appeared a few times. The chain uses TRBV7-9 and TRBJ2-7; TRBD1 aligns across 9 bases. CDR1 and CDR2 from the germline V gene are SEHNR and FQNEAQ (reference sequence). The CDR3 runs to 15 residues. V trimming: 5 bases; J trimming: 1 base; junction bases outside the gene matches: 6. In DNA, the CDR3 is TGTGCCAGCAGCGGTGGGACAGGGTATTCCTACGAGCAGTACTTC. It specifies CASSGGTGYSYEQYF.

As concerns this clonotype: The junction shows a germline mismatch at one end, possibly a read error. V and J are TRBV14 and TRBJ1-1; D remains unclear. This CDR3 comprises 12 residues. Looked up from germline, CDR1 is SGHDN and CDR2 is FVKESK. CDR3 bases: TGTGCCAGCAGCCAAGACAGGACGACTAAAACCTTT. It codes for CASSQDRTTKTF.

CDR3 bases: TGTGCCAGCAGTGAGAACAAAAAAGACAATGAGCAGTTCTTC. Protein: CASSENKKDNEQFF. The chain employs TRBV28 and TRBJ2-1; D not certain. The CDR3 length is 14 residues. Trimming cost V 5 bases and J 5 bases, with 13 bases left between them. Germline loops: CDR1 MDHEN, CDR2 SYDVKM.

The chain joins TRBV6-6 to TRBJ2-7; D is ambiguous. This CDR3 is built from 14 residues. CDR1 and CDR2 (germline): MNHNY, SVGAGI (reference sequence). V lost 7 bases and J lost 6, with 19 bases in between. CDR3 sequence (DNA): TGTGCCAGCATCCCGGGCCAGTGGGTCTCCGAGCAGTACTTC. As protein: CASIPGQWVSEQYF.

The chain is built from TRBV7-2 and TRBJ2-7; D is unresolved. Germline CDR1 reads SGHTA; CDR2 reads FQGNSA. This CDR3 is 13 amino acids long. The germline V and J ends were trimmed by 2 bases and 4 bases, with 9 bases remaining between them. For the CDR3, the DNA is TGTGCCAGCAGCTTATGGCAGGCTTACGAGCAGTACTTC. It specifies CASSLWQAYEQYF.

This chain connects TRBV6-2 or TRBV6-3 to TRBJ2-1, with TRBD1 identical over 7 bases. The V and J ends lost 5 bases and 4 bases, in that order; junction bases with no gene match: 8. The CDR3 loop spans 15 amino acids. Germline CDR1 and CDR2: MNHEY and SVGEGT. Written as DNA, the CDR3 is TGTGCCAGCAGTCGTGACAGGGCAGGGTACAATGAGCAGTTCTTC. It is translated as CASSRDRAGYNEQFF.

The V gene is TRBV20-1, the J gene TRBJ2-1; 12 nucleotides agree with TRBD2. With V trimmed by 6 bases and J by 6 bases, 15 bases remained unmatched. The CDR3 is 17 residues long. The germline CDR1 and CDR2 sequences are DFQATT and SNEGSKA (reference sequence). The CDR3, as DNA: TGCAGTGCCCACGCTAATGGGCTAGCGGGAGGGATCAATGAGCAGTTCTTC. This sequence encodes CSAHANGLAGGINEQFF.

The V and J genes are TRBV9 and TRBJ1-1; D is unresolved. Germline CDR1 reads SGDLS; CDR2 reads YYNGEE. This CDR3 comprises 14 residues. The V end lost 2 bases, the J end lost 11 bases, and 19 bases lay between the germline ends. The CDR3 DNA reads as TGTGCCAGCAGCGTGGACTTTACGGATCCTAGGGCTTTCTTT. Residues: CASSVDFTDPRAFF.

The chain uses TRBV11-2 and TRBJ2-7, with D possibly being TRBD1 (5 bases). CDR1 and CDR2 from the germline V gene are SGHAT and FQNNGV. V was shortened by 1 base and J by 5 bases, with 12 bases between the two germline ends. The CDR3 contains 14 residues. CDR3 coding DNA: TGTGCCAGCAGCTTAGCTGGCAGGGTGGACGAGCAGTACTTC. Translated: CASSLAGRVDEQYF.

This clonotype turned up a few times. This chain connects TRBV7-9 to TRBJ2-5, with 7 nucleotides matching TRBD1. The CDR3 loop spans 13 amino acids. After removal of 6 bases from V and 5 bases from J, the junction contained 6 bases not matched to a gene. The germline V gene has CDR1 SEHNR and CDR2 FQNEAQ (reference sequence). In nucleotides, the CDR3 is TGTGCCAGCAGATCACAGGGGCCGGAGACCCAGTACTTC. The encoded protein is CASRSQGPETQYF.

This clonotype was detected ten times or more. V gene TRBV7-2 combines with J gene TRBJ2-3; D not certain. CDR1 and CDR2 from the germline V gene are SGHTA and FQGNSA. The V end lost 1 base, the J end lost 0 bases, and 11 bases lay between the germline ends. This CDR3 is built from 16 residues. CDR3 DNA: TGTGCCAGCAGCTTAGATTACTATTCTAGCACAGATACGCAGTATTTT. Translation: CASSLDYYSSTDTQYF.